Listed below are T cell receptor beta chains from one sample, sequenced in a study of long-term antiretroviral therapy in people with HIV. Some clones are missing from TCRdb's copy, which holds only in-frame ones; the method was immunoSEQ multiplex PCR. This table has 25,000 to 30,000 clones, 84% appearing once. Sequenced material: unsorted PBMCs, taken 0.4 years after starting antiretroviral therapy. Every receptor here comes from a man younger than 35 with HIV. The CDR3 runs from the conserved cysteine through the conserved F or W. A D gene is named only where the DNA matches it firmly. The listing skips clone size in some rows; elsewhere it reads once, few, many or a size class.

v_gene	abundance	d_gene	j_gene	CDR3aa	CDR3nt
TRBV4-3	NA	NA	TRBJ1-2	CASSQDAPGDYGYTF	TGCGCCAGCAGCCAAGATGCCCCGGGGGACTATGGCTACACCTTC
TRBV20-1	few	NA	TRBJ1-1	CSAGVEAFF	TGCAGTGCTGGGGTAGAAGCTTTCTTT
TRBV6-5	once	NA	TRBJ2-7	CASSYMVRGYNEQYF	TGTGCCAGCAGCTACATGGTCCGGGGGTACAACGAGCAGTACTTC
TRBV27	NA	NA	TRBJ2-3	CASSVLGPDTQYF	TGTGCCAGCAGTGTACTTGGGCCAGATACGCAGTATTTT
TRBV4-2	NA	NA	TRBJ1-2	CASSPTRGYGYTF	TGTGCCAGCAGCCCGACAAGGGGATATGGCTACACCTTC
TRBV7-2	NA	NA	TRBJ1-1	CASSLGTLAAFF	TGTGCCAGCAGCTTAGGAACGCTCGCAGCTTTCTTT
TRBV14	NA	NA	TRBJ1-2	CASSQGTYGYTF	TGTGCCAGCAGCCAAGGGACCTATGGCTACACCTTC
TRBV6-6	NA	TRBD2	TRBJ2-7	CASSMGGAGVYEQYF	TGTGCCAGCAGTATGGGAGGGGCGGGAGTGTACGAGCAGTACTTC
TRBV2	once	NA	TRBJ1-5	CASNLGDYQPQHF	TGTGCCAGCAACCTCGGGGATTATCAGCCCCAGCATTTT
TRBV18	NA	NA	TRBJ2-3	CASSPGLVGPGDTQYF	TGTGCCAGCTCACCGGGACTCGTGGGCCCCGGTGATACGCAGTATTTT
TRBV27	NA	TRBD1	TRBJ2-7	CASSSGQGVSYEQYF	TGTGCCAGCAGTTCGGGACAGGGGGTCTCCTACGAGCAGTACTTC
TRBV5-1	few	NA	TRBJ1-2	CASSLDYRPYGYTF	TGCGCCAGCAGCTTGGACTATCGGCCCTATGGCTACACCTTC
TRBV12-5	once	NA	TRBJ1-1	CASGLERGGEDTEAFF	TGTGCTAGTGGTTTGGAGAGGGGAGGGGAGGACACTGAAGCTTTCTTT
TRBV18	NA	NA	TRBJ1-5	CASSRDRDINQPQHF	TGTGCCAGCTCACGGGACCGGGACATCAATCAGCCCCAGCATTTT
TRBV11-1	NA	NA	TRBJ1-1	CASSEGRVEAFF	TGTGCCAGCAGCGAGGGTAGGGTTGAAGCTTTCTTT
TRBV10-3	few	NA	TRBJ2-7	CAISESGDLQYF	TGTGCCATCAGTGAGTCGGGGGACTTACAGTACTTC
TRBV7-7	NA	TRBD2	TRBJ2-1	CASSLEVTSGRDSYNEQFF	TGTGCTAGCAGCTTAGAAGTTACTAGCGGGAGGGACTCCTACAATGAGCAGTTCTTC
TRBV28	NA	TRBD2	TRBJ2-1	CASSQMFRASGSYNEQFF	TGTGCCAGCAGTCAAATGTTTCGGGCTAGCGGGTCCTACAATGAGCAGTTCTTC
TRBV27	NA	TRBD1	TRBJ2-1	CASRTNSMRGQIYNEQFF	TGTGCCAGCAGAACTAACTCTATGAGGGGACAGATTTACAATGAGCAGTTCTTC
TRBV5-1	NA	NA	TRBJ1-2	CASSLSTGPYYTF	TGCGCCAGCAGCTTGAGTACCGGGCCCTACTACACCTTC
TRBV27	NA	NA	TRBJ2-7	CASSLVAEVSYEQYF	TGTGCCAGCAGTTTAGTAGCGGAGGTCTCCTACGAGCAGTACTTC
TRBV10-3	NA	NA	TRBJ1-2	CAIRGFPQSYGYTF	TGTGCCATCAGGGGCTTCCCCCAATCCTATGGCTACACCTTC
TRBV11-2	once	TRBD1	TRBJ2-7	CASSLEDRDEQYF	TGTGCCAGCAGCTTAGAGGACAGGGACGAGCAGTACTTC
TRBV19	NA	NA	TRBJ2-7	CASSPMSGLNAYEQYF	TGTGCCAGTAGCCCCATGTCGGGACTGAATGCCTACGAGCAGTACTTC
TRBV2	NA	NA	TRBJ1-2	CASSEVRQGGGGYTF	TGTGCCAGCAGTGAAGTGAGGCAGGGAGGAGGCGGCTACACCTTC
TRBV5-1	once	NA	TRBJ1-5	CASSLGGVGQPQHF	TGCGCCAGCAGCCTCGGGGGGGTGGGGCAGCCCCAGCATTTT
TRBV29-1	NA	NA	TRBJ1-1	CSVEWWAEAFF	TGCAGCGTTGAATGGTGGGCTGAAGCTTTCTTT
TRBV5-5	NA	NA	TRBJ2-7	CASSSPSYEQYF	TGTGCCAGCAGCTCCCCTTCCTACGAGCAGTACTTC
TRBV27	NA	NA	TRBJ1-5	CASSLKVSNQPQHF	TGTGCCAGCAGTTTAAAGGTTAGCAATCAGCCCCAGCATTTT
TRBV10-3	NA	TRBD1	TRBJ1-2	CAISDTGGDYGYTF	TGTGCCATCAGTGATACAGGGGGCGACTATGGCTACACCTTC
TRBV14	NA	TRBD1	TRBJ1-2	CASSPRSLGQGPLGYGYTF	TGTGCCAGCAGCCCGCGATCACTCGGACAGGGACCACTAGGCTATGGCTACACCTTC
TRBV7-9	NA	NA	TRBJ1-2	CASSSDIGETNYGYTF	TGTGCCAGCAGCTCCGACATCGGAGAGACTAACTATGGCTACACCTTC
TRBV9	NA	TRBD1	TRBJ1-2	CASSSGEGAIYGYTF	TGTGCCAGCAGCTCAGGGGAGGGGGCTATCTATGGCTACACCTTC